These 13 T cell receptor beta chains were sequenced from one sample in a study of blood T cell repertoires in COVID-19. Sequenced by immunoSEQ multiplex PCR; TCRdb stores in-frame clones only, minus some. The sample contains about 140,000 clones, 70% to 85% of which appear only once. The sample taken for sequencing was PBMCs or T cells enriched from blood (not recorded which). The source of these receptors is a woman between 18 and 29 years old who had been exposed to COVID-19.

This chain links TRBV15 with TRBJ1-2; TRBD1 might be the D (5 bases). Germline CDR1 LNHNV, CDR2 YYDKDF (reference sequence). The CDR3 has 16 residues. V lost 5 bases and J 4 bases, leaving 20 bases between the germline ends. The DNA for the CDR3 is TGTGCCACCAGCGGTACCGGGACTCTTGGGGGCTATGGCTACACCTTC. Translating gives CATSGTGTLGGYGYTF.

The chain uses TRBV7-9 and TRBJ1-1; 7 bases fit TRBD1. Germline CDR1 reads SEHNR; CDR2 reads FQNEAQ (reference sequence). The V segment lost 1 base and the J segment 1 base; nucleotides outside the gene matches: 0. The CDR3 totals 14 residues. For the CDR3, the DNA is TGTGCCAGCAGCTTAGGGGACAGGAACACTGAAGCTTTCTTT. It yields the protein CASSLGDRNTEAFF.

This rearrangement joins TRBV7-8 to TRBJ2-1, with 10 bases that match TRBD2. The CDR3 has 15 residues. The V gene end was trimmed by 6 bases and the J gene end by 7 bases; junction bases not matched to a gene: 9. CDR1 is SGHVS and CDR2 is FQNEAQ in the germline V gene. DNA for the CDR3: TGTGCCAGCAGTCAGAGCGGGAGGGCCGTTAATGAGCAGTTCTTC. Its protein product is CASSQSGRAVNEQFF. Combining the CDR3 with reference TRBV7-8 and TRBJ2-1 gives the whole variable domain GAGVSQSPRYKVAKRGQDVALRCDPISGHVSLFWYQQALGQGPEFLTYFQNEAQLDKSGLPSDRFFAERPEGSVSTLKIQRTQQEDSAVYLCASSQSGRAVNEQFFGPGTRLTVL.

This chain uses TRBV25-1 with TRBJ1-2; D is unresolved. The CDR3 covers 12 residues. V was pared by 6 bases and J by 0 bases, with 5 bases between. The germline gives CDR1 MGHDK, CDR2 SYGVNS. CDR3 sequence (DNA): TGTGCCAGCAGGCACTCTAACTATGGCTACACCTTC. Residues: CASRHSNYGYTF.

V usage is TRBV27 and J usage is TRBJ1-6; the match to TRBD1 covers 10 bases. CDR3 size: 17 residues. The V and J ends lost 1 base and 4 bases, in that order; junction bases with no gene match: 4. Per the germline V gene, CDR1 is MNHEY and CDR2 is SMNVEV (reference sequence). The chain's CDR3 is CASSLLPGQGYNSPLHF. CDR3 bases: TGTGCCAGCAGTTTATTACCGGGACAGGGGTATAATTCACCCCTCCACTTT.

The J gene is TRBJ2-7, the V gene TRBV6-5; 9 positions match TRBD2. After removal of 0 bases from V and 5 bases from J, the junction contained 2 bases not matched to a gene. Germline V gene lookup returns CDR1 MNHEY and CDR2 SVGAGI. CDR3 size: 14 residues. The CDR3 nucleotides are TGTGCCAGCAGTTACTCTTCTAGCGGGGACGAGCAGTACTTC. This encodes CASSYSSSGDEQYF.

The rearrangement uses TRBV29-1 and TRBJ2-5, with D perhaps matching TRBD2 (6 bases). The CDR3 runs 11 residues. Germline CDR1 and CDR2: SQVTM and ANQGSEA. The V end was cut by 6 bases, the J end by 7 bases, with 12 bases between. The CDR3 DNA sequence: TGCAGCGTCGGGGACTCGGCGACCCAGTACTTC. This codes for CSVGDSATQYF.

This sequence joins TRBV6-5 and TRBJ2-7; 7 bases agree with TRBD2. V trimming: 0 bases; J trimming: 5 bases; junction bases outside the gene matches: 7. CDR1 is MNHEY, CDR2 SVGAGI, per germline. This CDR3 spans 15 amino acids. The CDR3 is CASSYSRLAGNEQYF. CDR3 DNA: TGTGCCAGCAGTTACTCGAGACTAGCAGGGAACGAGCAGTACTTC.

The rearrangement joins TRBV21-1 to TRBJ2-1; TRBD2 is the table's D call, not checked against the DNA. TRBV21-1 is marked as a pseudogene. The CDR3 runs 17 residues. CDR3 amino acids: CASSKVPWEGNYNEQFF. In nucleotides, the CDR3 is TGTGCCAGCAGCAAAGTCCCGTGGGAGGGGAACTACAATGAGCAGTTCTTC.

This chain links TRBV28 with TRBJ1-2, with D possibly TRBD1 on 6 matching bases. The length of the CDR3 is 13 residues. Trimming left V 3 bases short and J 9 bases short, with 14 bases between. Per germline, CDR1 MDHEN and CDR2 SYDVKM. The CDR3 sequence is CASSLPGALRYTF. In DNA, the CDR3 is TGTGCCAGCAGTTTGCCAGGGGCCCTACGCTACACCTTC.

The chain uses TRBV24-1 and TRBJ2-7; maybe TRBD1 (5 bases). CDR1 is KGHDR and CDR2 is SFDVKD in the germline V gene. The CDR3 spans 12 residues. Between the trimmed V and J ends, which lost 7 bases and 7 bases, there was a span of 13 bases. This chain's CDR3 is CATSATDSEQYF. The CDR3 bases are TGTGCCACCAGCGCCACTGACAGTGAGCAGTACTTC.

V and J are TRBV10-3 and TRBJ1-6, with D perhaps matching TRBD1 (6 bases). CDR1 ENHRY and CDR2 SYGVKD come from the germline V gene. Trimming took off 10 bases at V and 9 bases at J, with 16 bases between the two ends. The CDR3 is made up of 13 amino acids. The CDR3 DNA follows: TGTGCCACCCAGGGGATCGAGGTTTCACCCCTCCACTTT. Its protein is CATQGIEVSPLHF.

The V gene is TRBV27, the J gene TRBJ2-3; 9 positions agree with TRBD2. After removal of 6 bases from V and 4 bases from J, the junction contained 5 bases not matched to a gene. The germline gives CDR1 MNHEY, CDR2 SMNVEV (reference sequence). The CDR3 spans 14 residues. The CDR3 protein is CASSDSGSPDTQYF. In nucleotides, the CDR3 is TGTGCCAGCAGCGATAGCGGGAGTCCAGATACGCAGTATTTT.